The 16 T cell receptor beta chains in this list originate from one sample, sequenced in a study of a mutant IDH1 vaccine in newly diagnosed glioma. No cognate antigen is known for these TCRs. Regarding time point: week 5, during vaccination. Every vaccine dose comprised 300 ug of mutant IDH1 20-mer peptide plus topical imiquimod. Here immunoSEQ multiplex PCR was the method, and the copy in TCRdb shows in-frame clones only, minus some. The sample contains some 38,000 clones, about 80% of which appear only once. The source was PBMCs, collected from a glioma patient whose treatment included an IDH1 peptide vaccine. The receptors here all came from a middle-aged man with glioma.

The V and J genes are TRBV29-1 and TRBJ2-5, with D possibly being TRBD2 (7 bases). From germline, CDR1 is SQVTM and CDR2 ANQGSEA. The length of the CDR3 is 16 residues. V shed 5 bases and J shed 0 bases, with 19 bases lying between them. The CDR3 nucleotides read TGCAGCGTTTTCTTGGGGGGGCGCAGGAACCAAGAGACCCAGTACTTC. Amino acids: CSVFLGGRRNQETQYF.

The chain joins TRBV19 to TRBJ2-5; D possibly corresponds to TRBD2 (6 bases). The CDR3 is 13 amino acids. Between the trimmed V and J ends, which lost 8 bases and 5 bases, there was a span of 15 bases. Germline CDR1 reads LNHDA; CDR2 reads SQIVND (reference sequence). The DNA for the CDR3 is TGTGCCAGTGCCCTGTCAGGGAGGGAGACCCAGTACTTC. Amino acids: CASALSGRETQYF.

The chain uses TRBV9 and TRBJ1-3; 7 bases line up with TRBD1. The CDR3 extends over 15 amino acids. In germline, CDR1 is SGDLS, CDR2 YYNGEE. Trimming at V came to 5 bases and at J to 7 bases, leaving 12 bases not matched to a gene. This CDR3 is CASSGRGQKINTIYF. The CDR3 DNA reads as TGTGCCAGCAGTGGTCGGGGACAGAAGATCAACACCATATATTTT.

This clone was recorded once. This rearrangement joins TRBV15 to TRBJ2-2, with D maybe TRBD1 (6 bases). This CDR3 has 16 residues. V dropped 3 bases and J dropped 0 bases, with 11 bases sitting between them. Germline lookup yields CDR1 LNHNV and CDR2 YYDKDF (reference sequence). The CDR3 DNA reads as TGTGCCACCAGCAGCCCCGGGACAACGAACACCGGGGAGCTGTTTTTT. Its translation: CATSSPGTTNTGELFF.

This chain connects TRBV29-1 to TRBJ1-2; 9 bases align to TRBD1. This CDR3 is 12 amino acids long. With 7 bases clipped from V and 4 bases from J, the junction kept 4 bases outside the gene matches. Germline CDR1 reads SQVTM; CDR2 reads ANQGSEA. The DNA for the CDR3 is TGCAGCGCATGGACAGGGGTCTATGGCTACACCTTC. This gives the protein CSAWTGVYGYTF. Filled out from reference TRBV29-1 and TRBJ1-2, the complete variable domain reads SAVISQKPSRDICQRGTSLTIQCQVDSQVTMMFWYRQQPGQSLTLIATANQGSEATYESGFVIDKFPISRPNLTFSTLTVSNMSPEDSSIYLCSAWTGVYGYTFGSGTRLTVV.

This chain links TRBV27 with TRBJ2-5; 7 bases are shared with TRBD1. CDR3 length equals 14 residues. V was pared by 5 bases and J by 3 bases, with 6 bases of the junction left unmatched. Germline CDR1 reads MNHEY; CDR2 reads SMNVEV (reference sequence). CDR3 sequence: CASSLRDSEETQYF. The CDR3, as DNA: TGTGCCAGCAGTCTCCGGGACAGTGAAGAGACCCAGTACTTC.

V gene TRBV6-5 combines with J gene TRBJ1-1; 7 nucleotides match TRBD1. The length of the CDR3 is 15 residues. Looked up from germline, CDR1 is MNHEY and CDR2 is SVGAGI. V lost 6 bases to trimming and J lost 5 bases; unmatched junction nucleotides: 12. The CDR3 loop reads CASSKPGDRWTEAFF. The CDR3 DNA reads TGTGCCAGCAGCAAACCCGGGGACAGATGGACTGAAGCTTTCTTT.

The chain is built from TRBV6-5 and TRBJ2-7; 11 positions match TRBD2. The V gene's germline CDR1 is MNHEY and CDR2 SVGAGI. The V and J ends lost 2 bases and 5 bases, in that order; junction bases with no gene match: 5. There are 15 residues in the CDR3. The CDR3 bases are TGTGCCAGCAGTTACGGGACTAGCGGAACTGACGAGCAGTACTTC. It encodes CASSYGTSGTDEQYF.

This chain joins TRBV7-9 and TRBJ2-7; D gene ambiguous. The V gene lost 5 bases and the J gene lost 6 bases, with 11 bases spanning the gap. Per the germline V gene, CDR1 is SEHNR and CDR2 is FQNEAQ (reference sequence). This CDR3 is 12 amino acids long. The CDR3 nucleotides read TGTGCCAGCAGCCCTCAGAGGAGCGAGCAGTACTTC. Its protein product is CASSPQRSEQYF.

V is TRBV7-2 and J is TRBJ1-6; D remains unclear. Germline-derived CDR1 and CDR2 are SGHTA and FQGNSA. Trimming removed 4 bases from V and 8 bases from J, with 6 bases in between. This CDR3 is 12 amino acids long. DNA for the CDR3: TGTGCCAGCAGCTCTTATTATTCACCCCTCCACTTT. Amino acids: CASSSYYSPLHF.

This chain joins TRBV15 and TRBJ1-1; unclear D gene. The CDR3 sequence is 15 residues long. V dropped 2 bases and J dropped 2 bases, with 12 bases sitting between them. Germline V gene data show CDR1 as LNHNV and CDR2 as YYDKDF (reference sequence). This CDR3 reads CATSRRGSPNTEAFF. The CDR3 DNA reads as TGTGCCACCAGCAGACGGGGAAGCCCCAACACTGAAGCTTTCTTT.

This rearrangement joins TRBV21-1 to TRBJ2-7; whether TRBD2, the table's D call, matches the DNA was not checked. TRBV21-1 is annotated as a pseudogene. The CDR3 runs to 13 residues. The CDR3: CASSSLIYYEQYF. The CDR3 region has the DNA TGTGCCAGCAGCTCCCTCATCTACTACGAGCAGTACTTC.

The CDR3 protein is CASSPRGGNPYNEQFF. The CDR3 coding sequence is TGTGCCAGCAGTCCCCGGGGGGGGAACCCTTACAATGAGCAGTTCTTC. The chain is built from TRBV7-8 and TRBJ2-1, with 8 bases aligning to TRBD2. The CDR3 loop spans 16 amino acids. V shed 6 bases and J 4 bases; nucleotides not matched to a gene: 11. Germline V gene lookup returns CDR1 SGHVS and CDR2 FQNEAQ.

The rearrangement uses TRBV18 and TRBJ1-2, with unresolved D. V was clipped by 4 bases and J by 0 bases, with 9 bases between them. Germline-derived CDR1 and CDR2 are KGHSH and LQKENI. The CDR3 spans 14 residues. The CDR3 DNA reads as TGTGCCAGCTCACTAGCGGGAGCTAACTATGGCTACACCTTC. Protein product: CASSLAGANYGYTF. Filled out from reference TRBV18 and TRBJ1-2, the complete variable domain reads NAGVMQNPRHLVRRRGQEARLRCSPMKGHSHVYWYRQLPEEGLKFMVYLQKENIIDESGMPKERFSAEFPKEGPSILRIQQVVRGDSAAYFCASSLAGANYGYTFGSGTRLTVV.

The rearrangement uses TRBV5-6 and TRBJ1-1; the D gene is possibly TRBD1 (5 bases). This CDR3 region has 14 residues. CDR1 SGHDT and CDR2 YYEEEE come from the germline V gene. V lost 0 bases and J lost 0, with 6 bases in between. The DNA for the CDR3 is TGTGCCAGCAGCTTGGGGGGGGTGAACACTGAAGCTTTCTTT. It specifies CASSLGGVNTEAFF.

The J gene is TRBJ2-7, the V gene TRBV4-1; 10 positions match TRBD1. Trimming took 4 bases from V and 5 from J; bases not matched to a gene: 5. The CDR3 spans 14 residues. Germline lookup yields CDR1 MGHRA and CDR2 YSYEKL. The CDR3 spells CASSPDRGRNEQYF. CDR3 sequence (DNA): TGCGCCAGCAGCCCTGACAGGGGGCGAAACGAGCAGTACTTC.